These 27 T cell receptor beta chains were sequenced from one sample in a study of T-cell memory formation after mild COVID-19. TCRdb itself ran the 5' RACE reads through MiXCR, one entry per CDR3 protein. In the table there are around 370,000 distinct CDR3 sequences, 20% to 25% of which are singletons. Sequenced material: PBMCs or a T cell subset sorted from them (not recorded which). These receptors were obtained from an adult woman who had mild COVID-19 (a few samples of this study predate the infection). Cell type and time point are not known.

The chain employs TRBV24-1 and TRBJ2-5, with D possibly called TRBD1 or TRBD2 (5 bases each). Trimming pared 7 bases from V and 5 bases from J, leaving 25 bases between. The CDR3 covers 17 residues. Germline CDR1 reads KGHDR; CDR2 reads SFDVKD. This CDR3 is CATSPGTDGRYLETQYF. As DNA, the CDR3 is TGTGCCACCAGCCCCGGGACCGACGGGCGGTATCTGGAGACCCAGTACTTC.

This clonotype came up a few times. The chain recombines TRBV5-1 with TRBJ2-3; D is uncertain. The CDR3 is 14 amino acids. Trimming removed 3 bases from V and 0 bases from J, with 8 bases in between. The germline V gene has CDR1 SGHRS and CDR2 YFSETQ. The CDR3 coding sequence is TGCGCCAGCAGCTATTGGACCAGCACAGATACGCAGTATTTT. It specifies CASSYWTSTDTQYF.

This clonotype has only a few counts. The V call is TRBV18, the J call TRBJ2-7; weak D call: TRBD2 (6 bases). Germline CDR1 KGHSH, CDR2 LQKENI. CDR3 length equals 14 residues. The germline V and J ends were trimmed by 3 bases and 2 bases, with 11 bases remaining between them. CDR3 region: CASSPGTDPYEQYF. The CDR3 DNA is TGTGCCAGCTCACCTGGGACTGACCCCTACGAGCAGTACTTC.

This sequence joins TRBV24-1 and TRBJ1-1, with D possibly being TRBD1 (5 bases). The CDR3 consists of 13 residues. V dropped 4 bases and J dropped 4 bases, with 9 bases sitting between them. The germline gives CDR1 KGHDR, CDR2 SFDVKD. In nucleotides, the CDR3 is TGTGCCACCAGTGAGGGTAGGGGCACTGAAGCTTTCTTT. This gives the protein CATSEGRGTEAFF.

This clonotype was observed a handful of times. This sequence joins TRBV11-2 and TRBJ2-7; no clear D. Germline CDR1 and CDR2: SGHAT and FQNNGV. Trimming removed 7 bases at V and 5 bases at J, with 9 bases between. This CDR3 is 11 amino acids long. In DNA, the CDR3 is TGTGCCAGCACCCCCGGGCACGAGCAGTACTTC. Protein sequence: CASTPGHEQYF. Together with reference TRBV11-2 and TRBJ2-7, the CDR3 gives the full variable domain: EAGVAQSPRYKIIEKRQSVAFWCNPISGHATLYWYQQILGQGPKLLIQFQNNGVVDDSQLPKDRFSAERLKGVDSTLKIQPAKLEDSAVYLCASTPGHEQYFGPGTRLTVT.

The chain combines TRBV7-2 with TRBJ1-2; TRBD1 aligns across 9 bases. Germline V gene lookup returns CDR1 SGHTA and CDR2 FQGNSA. CDR3 length equals 15 residues. With V trimmed by 4 bases and J by 7 bases, 10 bases remained unmatched. The CDR3 coding sequence is TGTGCCAGCAGCTCTCGGACAGGGGCCCTGTTTGGCTACACCTTC. Encoded protein: CASSSRTGALFGYTF.

This clonotype was counted a few times. The rearrangement uses TRBV12-3 or TRBV12-4 and TRBJ2-7, with 7 nucleotides matching TRBD1. The CDR3 has 14 residues. Trimming cost V 8 bases and J 2 bases; bases outside gene matches: 9. CDR3 DNA: TGTGCCAGCCGGGACAGTAGAGACCCCTACGAGCAGTACTTC. Protein: CASRDSRDPYEQYF.

There are many counts of this clonotype. The J gene is TRBJ2-1, the V gene TRBV12-3 or TRBV12-4; D gene unclear. The V end was cut by 6 bases, the J end by 7 bases, with 4 bases between. This CDR3 is 10 amino acids long. CDR3 sequence: CASSRNEQFF. The DNA for the CDR3 is TGTGCCAGCAGCCGTAATGAGCAGTTCTTC.

This chain joins TRBV9 and TRBJ2-7; 8 nucleotides agree with TRBD2. CDR3 length: 14 amino acids. V was clipped by 4 bases and J by 6 bases; unmatched bases: 9. Germline V lookup: CDR1 SGDLS, CDR2 YYNGEE. The CDR3 DNA sequence: TGTGCCAGCAGCCCCGGGGGGGGTGGGGGCGAGCAGTACTTC. It yields the protein CASSPGGGGGEQYF. Full variable domain (rest looked up from reference TRBV9 and TRBJ2-7): DSGVTQTPKHLITATGQRVTLRCSPRSGDLSVYWYQQSLDQGLQFLIQYYNGEERAKGNILERFSAQQFPDLHSELNLSSLELGDSALYFCASSPGGGGGEQYFGPGTRLTVT.

This rearrangement joins TRBV4-1 to TRBJ1-1; D is undetermined. CDR3 length: 15 amino acids. Germline CDR1 is MGHRA and CDR2 is YSYEKL. The V end was cut by 0 bases, the J end by 5 bases, with 13 bases between. The CDR3 region is CASSQEEGRGTEAFF. CDR3 nucleotides: TGCGCCAGCAGCCAAGAAGAAGGGAGAGGAACTGAAGCTTTCTTT.

The V gene is TRBV24-1, the J gene TRBJ2-1; 7 positions agree with TRBD2. Germline V CDR1 and CDR2: KGHDR, SFDVKD. The CDR3 has 14 amino acids. V lost 7 bases to trimming and J lost 5 bases; unmatched junction nucleotides: 7. CDR3 amino acids: CATREAGSDNEQFF. The CDR3 nucleotides are TGTGCCACCAGGGAAGCGGGATCTGACAATGAGCAGTTCTTC.

This chain links TRBV9 with TRBJ2-3; TRBD2 aligns across 8 bases. The germline V gene encodes CDR1 SGDLS and CDR2 YYNGEE. With V trimmed by 0 bases and J by 2 bases, 2 bases remained unmatched. This CDR3 region has 15 residues. CDR3 protein: CASSVASGFTDTQYF. As DNA, the CDR3 is TGTGCCAGCAGCGTAGCTAGCGGGTTCACAGATACGCAGTATTTT.

This clonotype was observed a handful of times. The V call is TRBV7-3, the J call TRBJ2-3; D not resolved. The CDR3 loop spans 12 amino acids. Germline CDR1 SGHTA, CDR2 FQGTGA. V gave up 4 bases and J gave up 8 bases, with 10 bases separating them. CDR3 nucleotide sequence: TGTGCCAGCAGCTCGGACGCTCTTACGCAGTATTTT. It translates to CASSSDALTQYF.

This chain joins TRBV7-2 and TRBJ2-2; D is unresolved. This CDR3 region has 16 residues. Per germline, CDR1 SGHTA and CDR2 FQGNSA. The ends were cut back, 4 bases at V and 0 bases at J, with 12 bases in the middle. In DNA, the CDR3 is TGTGCCAGCAGCTCACTCCTGTACACGAACACCGGGGAGCTGTTTTTT. Protein: CASSSLLYTNTGELFF. Filled out from reference TRBV7-2 and TRBJ2-2, the complete variable domain reads GAGVSQSPSNKVTEKGKDVELRCDPISGHTALYWYRQSLGQGLEFLIYFQGNSAPDKSGLPSDRFSAERTGGSVSTLTIQRTQQEDSAVYLCASSSLLYTNTGELFFGEGSRLTVL.

V usage is TRBV15 and J usage is TRBJ2-5; 8 bases fit TRBD2. Looked up from germline, CDR1 is LNHNV and CDR2 is YYDKDF (reference sequence). The V and J ends lost 1 base and 2 bases, in that order; junction bases with no gene match: 3. This CDR3 has 15 residues. The CDR3, as DNA: TGTGCCACCAGCAGAGGTCGGGGGGGGCAAGAGACCCAGTACTTC. Translation: CATSRGRGGQETQYF.

This clonotype was seen many times. The chain combines TRBV6-2 or TRBV6-3 with TRBJ2-1; 10 bases are shared with TRBD1. Looked up from germline, CDR1 is MNHEY and CDR2 is SVGEGT. CDR3 length equals 15 residues. V trimming: 4 bases; J trimming: 0 bases; junction bases outside the gene matches: 0. CDR3 nucleotides: TGTGCCAGCAGTTGGACAGGGGGCTCCTACAATGAGCAGTTCTTC. Protein product: CASSWTGGSYNEQFF.

This clonotype has just a few counts. The chain combines TRBV12-3 or TRBV12-4 with TRBJ2-7; D perhaps matches TRBD1 (6 bases). Trimming left V 2 bases short and J 8 bases short, with 22 bases between. CDR3 length: 16 amino acids. CDR3 DNA sequence: TGTGCCAGCAGTTTATCGGCAGGGCAGGGGAAAACGAAGCAGTACTTC. Protein: CASSLSAGQGKTKQYF.

Only a few counts were recorded for this clonotype. V gene TRBV20-1 combines with J gene TRBJ1-2; TRBD1 matches at 10 bases. Unmatched junction bases numbered 11, after V lost 3 bases and J lost 7 bases. The germline CDR1 and CDR2 sequences are DFQATT and SNEGSKA (reference sequence). CDR3 size: 15 residues. CDR3 coding DNA: TGCAGTGCTAGGGAGCCCGACAGGGGGCGAAGTGGCTACACCTTC. As protein: CSAREPDRGRSGYTF.

This chain connects TRBV10-3 to TRBJ2-7, with D perhaps TRBD1 (6 bases). Trimming took off 6 bases at V and 0 bases at J, with 9 bases between the two ends. CDR3 length: 13 residues. Looked up from germline, CDR1 is ENHRY and CDR2 is SYGVKD. CDR3 protein: CAIRDSISYEQYF. CDR3 nucleotides: TGTGCCATCAGGGACAGTATCTCCTACGAGCAGTACTTC.

The V gene is TRBV5-1, the J gene TRBJ2-7; 9 nucleotides agree with TRBD1. The germline V gene encodes CDR1 SGHRS and CDR2 YFSETQ. The V and J ends lost 4 bases and 4 bases, in that order; junction bases with no gene match: 9. The CDR3 sequence is 15 residues long. The CDR3 is CASSPTGQGWYEQYF. Here the CDR3 DNA reads TGCGCCAGCAGCCCAACGGGACAGGGATGGTACGAGCAGTACTTC.

The genes are TRBV19 and TRBJ2-1; D remains ambiguous. V was clipped by 3 bases and J by 9 bases, with 24 bases between them. Germline V lookup: CDR1 LNHDA, CDR2 SQIVND (reference sequence). CDR3 length: 17 residues. The CDR3 sequence is CASSIKKGRVGLGEQFF. For the CDR3, the DNA is TGTGCCAGTAGTATCAAAAAAGGTAGGGTAGGGTTAGGTGAGCAGTTCTTC. Full variable domain (remainder filled in from reference TRBV19 and TRBJ2-1): DGGITQSPKYLFRKEGQNVTLSCEQNLNHDAMYWYRQDPGQGLRLIYYSQIVNDFQKGDIAEGYSVSREKKESFPLTVTSAQKNPTAFYLCASSIKKGRVGLGEQFFGPGTRLTVL.

This clonotype was counted between two and nine times. One junction end disagrees with the germline gene, perhaps due to a read error. This chain connects TRBV6-1 to TRBJ1-2; no clear D gene. From germline, CDR1 is MNHNS and CDR2 SASEGT. CDR3 length equals 13 residues. Here the CDR3 reads CAGRADGNYGYTF. The CDR3 DNA follows: TGTGCCGGCAGAGCGGACGGGAACTATGGCTACACCTTC.

This clonotype was observed a handful of times. The V gene is TRBV5-1, the J gene TRBJ2-4, with 7 bases fitting TRBD2. Unmatched junction bases numbered 4, after V lost 1 base and J lost 9 bases. This CDR3 contains 13 residues. Germline V gene lookup returns CDR1 SGHRS and CDR2 YFSETQ. CDR3 in DNA: TGCGCCAGCAGCTTGACGGGGAGGGGCATTCAGTACTTC. Translating gives CASSLTGRGIQYF.

V is TRBV20-1 and J is TRBJ1-2; D call uncertain. CDR3 length: 15 residues. Germline-derived CDR1 and CDR2 are DFQATT and SNEGSKA (reference sequence). V gave up 3 bases and J gave up 8 bases, with 22 bases separating them. CDR3 nucleotide sequence: TGCAGTGCTAGCCTCGACGGACGGCCCGGGGTAGGCTACACCTTC. It codes for CSASLDGRPGVGYTF.

The chain carries TRBV7-6 and TRBJ2-6; maybe TRBD2 (6 bases). The CDR3 totals 17 residues. The V end lost 4 bases, the J end lost 8 bases, and 21 bases lay between the germline ends. Germline V gene lookup returns CDR1 SGHVS and CDR2 FNYEAQ. Here the CDR3 DNA reads TGTGCCAGCAGCTCCATGGGGGGTCCCGGCTCTTCCAACGTCCTGACTTTC. It is translated as CASSSMGGPGSSNVLTF.

The CDR3 region has the DNA TGTGCCAGCGAACCGGGACTAGCCAATGAGCAGTTCTTC. This sequence encodes CASEPGLANEQFF. The chain uses TRBV9 and TRBJ2-1; TRBD2 matches at 9 bases. CDR1 and CDR2 from the germline V gene are SGDLS and YYNGEE. After removal of 7 bases from V and 6 bases from J, the junction contained 5 bases not matched to a gene. This CDR3 has 13 residues.

This clonotype was seen at least ten times. V is TRBV5-1 and J is TRBJ2-7, with 7 bases matching TRBD1. Germline CDR1 and CDR2: SGHRS and YFSETQ. The CDR3 extends over 14 amino acids. Trimming at V came to 0 bases and at J to 3 bases, leaving 3 bases not matched to a gene. The chain's CDR3 is CASSLDRGNYEQYF. The CDR3 DNA reads as TGCGCCAGCAGCTTGGACAGGGGAAACTACGAGCAGTACTTC.